This T cell receptor beta chain was sequenced in a study of CD8 T cells in ankylosing spondylitis. Study-wide results and limits: Some motif variants had been reported before (in reactive arthritis synovial fluid and blood). Clones linked with disease were CD8+ and fairly uncommon in the peripheral blood.

The table lists this clonotype with many counts. Its cognate antigen is unknown. A quantitative 5'-RACE method, one with molecular barcodes, was used to make TCR beta libraries. One entry per CDR3 protein, called by TCRdb with MiXCR from the 5' RACE reads. The data show 220,000 or so distinct CDR3 sequences, about 10% seen once. Sample: blood, either unsorted or a sorted T cell fraction (not recorded which). This sequence originates from a male donor with ankylosing spondylitis or in good health (not recorded which).

This CDR3 reads CASNYDRGRNQPQHF. The CDR3 bases are TGTGCCAGCAACTACGACAGGGGGCGCAATCAGCCCCAGCATTTT. This sequence joins TRBV12-3 or TRBV12-4 and TRBJ1-5; 10 nucleotides line up with TRBD1. CDR3 size: 15 residues. Trimming took 7 bases from V and 2 from J; bases not matched to a gene: 5.